The T cell receptor beta chain described here comes from a study of T cell repertoires in cytomegalovirus infection. Study details: Both a matching HLA type and CMV infection were indicated by public TCR beta signatures.

This clonotype came up a few times. No antigen is known for it. TCRdb re-analysed the reads in MiXCR, keeping a single row per CDR3 protein. The table includes 70,000 or so distinct CDR3 sequences, about 30% detected once. Study-level points and caveats: The ex vivo response was dominated by HLA-C-restricted CMV-specific TCR beta clonotypes.

The CDR3 has 15 amino acids. The V gene lost 1 base and the J gene lost 2 bases, with 12 bases spanning the gap. Germline V gene lookup returns CDR1 LGHNA and CDR2 YSLEER. The chain links TRBV4-3 to TRBJ2-7; D unclear. The receptor comes from a human donor in good health (CMV status not recorded). Some clones in this sample may be carry-over from other donors' samples. The specimen was CD8+ T cells from cultured PBMCs, collected from culture after CMV antigen stimulation. The CDR3 nucleotides read TGCGCCAGCAGCCAAGGGTCGGGCACGGCCTACGAGCAGTACTTC. Protein product: CASSQGSGTAYEQYF.